Detailed here is one TCR beta chain. This CDR3 contains 14 residues. V lost 2 bases to trimming and J lost 3 bases, with 11 bases between them. In germline, CDR1 is MNHEY, CDR2 SMNVEV (reference sequence). This sample is drawn from a study of blood T cell repertoires in COVID-19. Study-wide context: Acute-phase and convalescent COVID-19 samples originated in the United States, Italy and Spain. T cells, B-cell-depleted T cells, or PBMCs provided the cDNA or gDNA that served as material.

In the original workflow: Reference gene primers were amplified, and this amplification served to estimate nucleated cell counts. This table comes from immunoSEQ multiplex PCR, and its TCRdb copy is limited to in-frame clones, with some not included. V and J calls and clone size are given by that table; D and trimming were obtained from the DNA. Seen here are 95,000 to 120,000 clones, more than 75% observed once, and the top ten hold approximately 3.6%. The TCR comes from a man in his forties or fifties with acute or convalescent COVID-19. The specimen was peripheral blood. The chain employs TRBV27 and TRBJ2-7, with D tentatively TRBD1 (6 bases). CDR3 residues: CASSLRQGSYEQYF. The CDR3 region has the DNA TGTGCCAGCAGTTTACGGCAGGGGAGCTACGAGCAGTACTTC.